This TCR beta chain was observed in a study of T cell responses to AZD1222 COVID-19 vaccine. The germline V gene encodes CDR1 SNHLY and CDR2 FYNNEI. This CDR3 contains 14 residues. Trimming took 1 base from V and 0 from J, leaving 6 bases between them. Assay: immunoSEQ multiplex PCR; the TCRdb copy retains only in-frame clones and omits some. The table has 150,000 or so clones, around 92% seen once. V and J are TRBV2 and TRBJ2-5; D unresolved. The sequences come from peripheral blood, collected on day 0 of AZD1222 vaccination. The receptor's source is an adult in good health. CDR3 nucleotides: TGTGCCAGCAGTGAAGGGTCGTACCAAGAGACCCAGTACTTC. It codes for CASSEGSYQETQYF.